This TCR beta chain comes out of a study of CXCR3-negative and CXCR3-positive naive CD8 T cells. Study context: Libraries each contributed about 1.5 +/- 0.3 million TRB reads, for around 140 million in total.

UMI labels and 5' RACE were used to prepare the TRB cDNA libraries. Following a re-call of the 5' RACE reads, TCRdb has one entry per CDR3 protein and lacks DNA. In total, the table holds about 63,000 distinct CDR3 sequences. The germline gives CDR1 SQVTM, CDR2 ANQGSEA. The CDR3 totals 11 residues. Findings of the study overall: Diversity proved comparably high across both naive subsets and much lower in memory CD8+ cells. Naive cells that were CXCR3-positive had more hydrophobic TRB CDR3s (compared with CXCR3-negative naive cells). Cryopreserved cells partially lost CXCR3 expression, and fresh PBMCs were used in most assays.

Worth noting for this clonotype: Its matching antigen is unknown.

The origin of this receptor is a human donor in good health. Some clones in this sample may be carry-over from other donors' samples. Material: naive CXCR3+ CD8+ T cells from blood. The subset here: CD45RO-CCR7+CD27+CD95- naive CD8+ T cells expressing CXCR3 (TNR3+). The rearrangement uses TRBV29-1 and TRBJ2-5. CDR3 protein: CSVDYQETQYF.